Given below is one T cell receptor beta chain in context. This record belongs to a study of T cells after yellow fever vaccination. The ends were cut back, 2 bases at V and 5 bases at J, with 10 bases in the middle. The germline V gene has CDR1 MGHRA and CDR2 YSYEKL. The CDR3 consists of 14 residues. They built TCR cDNA with 5'RACE template switching, a step that put in a universal primer site and UMIs. TCRdb re-derived calls from the 5' RACE reads in MiXCR, one entry per CDR3 protein. Of under 700,000 distinct CDR3 sequences listed, roughly 17% were seen once; the top ten hold approximately 15%. The chain uses TRBV4-1 and TRBJ1-5; possible D gene TRBD1, 5 bases. The material sequenced was PBMCs, taken 4 to 5 days after the first yellow fever vaccination. The TCR originated in a man aged 18 to 30 who received the YFV17D yellow fever vaccine. The CDR3 region is CASSQRDLYQPQHF. In DNA, the CDR3 is TGCGCCAGCAGCCAACGGGACTTATATCAGCCCCAGCATTTT.